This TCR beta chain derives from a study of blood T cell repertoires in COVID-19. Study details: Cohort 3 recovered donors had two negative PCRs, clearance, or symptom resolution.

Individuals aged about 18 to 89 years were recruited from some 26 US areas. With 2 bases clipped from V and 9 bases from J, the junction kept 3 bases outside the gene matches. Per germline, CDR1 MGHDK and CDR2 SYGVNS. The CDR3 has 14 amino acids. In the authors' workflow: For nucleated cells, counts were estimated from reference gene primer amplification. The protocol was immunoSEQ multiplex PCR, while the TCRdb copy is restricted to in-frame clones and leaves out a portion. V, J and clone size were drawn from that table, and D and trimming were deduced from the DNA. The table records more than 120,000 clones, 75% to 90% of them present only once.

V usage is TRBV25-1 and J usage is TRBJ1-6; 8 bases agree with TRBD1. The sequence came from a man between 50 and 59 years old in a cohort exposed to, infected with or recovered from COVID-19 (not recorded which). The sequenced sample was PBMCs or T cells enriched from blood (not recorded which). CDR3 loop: CASSETGGGSPLHF. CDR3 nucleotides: TGTGCCAGCAGTGAAACAGGGGGTGGTTCACCCCTCCACTTT.